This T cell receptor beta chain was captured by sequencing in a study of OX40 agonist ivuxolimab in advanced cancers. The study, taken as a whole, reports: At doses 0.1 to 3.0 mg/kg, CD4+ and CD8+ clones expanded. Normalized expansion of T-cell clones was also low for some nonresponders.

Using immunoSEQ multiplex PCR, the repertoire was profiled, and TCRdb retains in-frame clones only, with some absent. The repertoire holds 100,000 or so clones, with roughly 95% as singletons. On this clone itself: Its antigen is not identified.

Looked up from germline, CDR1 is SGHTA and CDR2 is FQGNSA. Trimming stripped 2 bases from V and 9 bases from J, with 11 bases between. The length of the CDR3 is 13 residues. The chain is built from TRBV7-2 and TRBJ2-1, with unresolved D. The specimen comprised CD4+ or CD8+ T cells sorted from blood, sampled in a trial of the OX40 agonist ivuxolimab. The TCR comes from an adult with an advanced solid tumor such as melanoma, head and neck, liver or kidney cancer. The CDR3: CASSLNIAGEQFF. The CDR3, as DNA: TGTGCCAGCAGCTTAAACATAGCAGGTGAGCAGTTCTTC.